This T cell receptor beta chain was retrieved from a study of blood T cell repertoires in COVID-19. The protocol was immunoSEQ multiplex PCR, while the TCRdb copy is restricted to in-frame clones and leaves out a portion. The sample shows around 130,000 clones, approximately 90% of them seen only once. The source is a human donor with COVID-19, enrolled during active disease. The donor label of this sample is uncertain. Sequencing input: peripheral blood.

The DNA of the CDR3 is TGTGCCAGTACCCCGAGGGGGGGGCGCACAGATACGCAGTATTTT. Its protein is CASTPRGGRTDTQYF. The rearrangement joins TRBV19 to TRBJ2-3, with D possibly TRBD2 on 7 matching bases. The CDR3 covers 15 residues. Germline loops: CDR1 LNHDA, CDR2 SQIVND (reference sequence). The ends were cut back, 7 bases at V and 1 base at J, with 15 bases in the middle. The full variable domain, in which reference TRBV19 and TRBJ2-3 provide the parts outside the CDR3, is DGGITQSPKYLFRKEGQNVTLSCEQNLNHDAMYWYRQDPGQGLRLIYYSQIVNDFQKGDIAEGYSVSREKKESFPLTVTSAQKNPTAFYLCASTPRGGRTDTQYFGPGTRLTVL.